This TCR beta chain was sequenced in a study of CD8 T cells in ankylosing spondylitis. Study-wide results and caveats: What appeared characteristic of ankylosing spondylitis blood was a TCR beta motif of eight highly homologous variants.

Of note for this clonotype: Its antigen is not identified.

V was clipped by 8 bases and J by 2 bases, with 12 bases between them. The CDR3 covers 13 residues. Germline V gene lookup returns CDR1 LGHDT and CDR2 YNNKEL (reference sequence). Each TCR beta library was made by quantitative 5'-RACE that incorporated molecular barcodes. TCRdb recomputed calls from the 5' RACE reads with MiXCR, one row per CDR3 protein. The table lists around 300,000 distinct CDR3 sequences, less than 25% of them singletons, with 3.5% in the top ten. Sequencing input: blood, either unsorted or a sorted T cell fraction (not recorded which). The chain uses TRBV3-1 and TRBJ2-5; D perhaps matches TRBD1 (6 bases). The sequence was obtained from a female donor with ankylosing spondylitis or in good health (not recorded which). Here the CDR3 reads CASLQGGQETQYF. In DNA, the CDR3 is TGTGCCAGCTTACAGGGTGGGCAAGAGACCCAGTACTTC.